This T cell receptor beta chain was sequenced during a study of regulatory T cells in long-lasting Graves disease. J lost 4 bases, V lost 4 bases, and 2 bases had no gene match. There are 14 residues in the CDR3. Germline V gene data show CDR1 as SNHLY and CDR2 as FYNNEI. Building the TCR beta libraries relied on iRepertoire HTBI primers, and CDR3 regions underwent Arm-PCR. TCRdb called the multiplex PCR reads again in MiXCR, with one record for every CDR3 protein. The sample holds some 240,000 distinct CDR3 sequences, approximately 18% seen once. The sample's time point: newly diagnosed GD, antithyroid drugs for less than 3 months. Researchers made the TCR library from RNA that was extracted from PBMCs. This clonotype was observed many times. This sample also appeared in a second study, on T cells in Graves' hyperthyroidism and ophthalmopathy. That publication notes: Disease duration under 2 months; hyperthyroidism patients were aged 18 to 65. Using the HTBI primer set, a first-round RT-PCR was run on the TCR CDR3.

The chain employs TRBV2 and TRBJ2-5; 11 bases line up with TRBD1. The sample was peripheral blood mononuclear cells (PBMCs), taken at new diagnosis, from a patient treated with antithyroid drugs. This TCR came from a woman aged 30 to 39 with Graves disease. In DNA, the CDR3 is TGTGCCAGCAGTGGGGACAGGGGGTCAGAGACCCAGTACTTC. Translation: CASSGDRGSETQYF.